There are a few counts of the clone carrying this TCR beta chain. Its cognate antigen is unknown. The sample originates from a study of T cells after yellow fever vaccination. Study-wide points: By day 5 rather than day 15, the secondary response had peaked, though it was weaker. Subsequent to the booster, the majority of primary-vaccination clones reappeared (96% CD4, approximately 90% CD8).

Per germline, CDR1 LGHDT and CDR2 YNNKEL (reference sequence). With 0 bases clipped from V and 2 bases from J, the junction kept 10 bases outside the gene matches. The CDR3 length is 17 residues. TCRdb passed the 5' RACE reads through MiXCR, listing each CDR3 protein once. The sample includes some 290,000 distinct CDR3 sequences, roughly a tenth seen only once; the top ten take about 3%. The specimen comprised CD4+ T cells sorted from PBMCs, sampled 45 days after the yellow fever booster vaccination. This chain connects TRBV3-1 to TRBJ2-7; TRBD1 matches at 7 bases. The source is a man between 18 and 35 years old who received the YFV17D yellow fever vaccine. CDR3 bases: TGTGCCAGCAGCCAAGATCGCTGGGGGACAGACACCTACGAGCAGTACTTC. Translated: CASSQDRWGTDTYEQYF.